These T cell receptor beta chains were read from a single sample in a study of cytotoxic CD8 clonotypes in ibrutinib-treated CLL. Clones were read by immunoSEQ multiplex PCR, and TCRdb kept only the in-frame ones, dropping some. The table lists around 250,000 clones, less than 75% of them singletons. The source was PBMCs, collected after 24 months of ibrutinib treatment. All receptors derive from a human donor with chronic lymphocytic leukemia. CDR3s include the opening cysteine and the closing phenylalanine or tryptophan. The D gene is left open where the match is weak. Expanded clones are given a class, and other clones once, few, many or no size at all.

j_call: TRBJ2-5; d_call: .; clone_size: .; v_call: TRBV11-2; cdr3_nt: TGTGCCAGCAGCTCAAGGACTGAGCGTTCTAGGGAGACCCAGTACTTC; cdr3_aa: CASSSRTERSRETQYF
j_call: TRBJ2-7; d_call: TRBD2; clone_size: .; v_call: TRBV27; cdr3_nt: TGTGCCAGCAGTTCTACCGGGACTAGCGGAGGGGAGCAGTACTTC; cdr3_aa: CASSSTGTSGGEQYF
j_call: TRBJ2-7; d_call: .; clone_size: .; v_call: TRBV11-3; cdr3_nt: TGTGCCAGCAGCCTTCCGTGGGGGGTTCGGTACGAGCAGTACTTC; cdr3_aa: CASSLPWGVRYEQYF
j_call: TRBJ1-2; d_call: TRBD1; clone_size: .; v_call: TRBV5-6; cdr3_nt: TGTGCCAGCAGCCCCCCACGGACAGGGATATTCGGTGGCTACACCTTC; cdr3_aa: CASSPPRTGIFGGYTF
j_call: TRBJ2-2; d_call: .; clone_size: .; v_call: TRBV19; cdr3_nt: TGTGCCAGTACCCAAAGAGAGGCGGGGGCGTCCGGGGAGCTGTTTTTT; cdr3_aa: CASTQREAGASGELFF
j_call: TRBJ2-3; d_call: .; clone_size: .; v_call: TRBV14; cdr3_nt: TGTGCCAGCAGCCTCTCAGATACGCAGTATTTT; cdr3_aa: CASSLSDTQYF
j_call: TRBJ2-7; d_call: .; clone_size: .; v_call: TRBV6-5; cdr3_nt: TGTGCCAGCAGGGGCTCGGAGCAGTACTTC; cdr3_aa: CASRGSEQYF
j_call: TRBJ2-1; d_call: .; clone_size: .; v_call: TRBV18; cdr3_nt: TGTGCCAGCTCACCGTACACCGGGACACATACCTACAATGAGCAGTTCTTC; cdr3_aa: CASSPYTGTHTYNEQFF
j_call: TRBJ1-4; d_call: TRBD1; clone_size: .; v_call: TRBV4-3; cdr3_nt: TGCGCCAGCAGCCAAGAGGACAGGGGCCGGGAAAAACTGTTTTTT; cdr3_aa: CASSQEDRGREKLFF
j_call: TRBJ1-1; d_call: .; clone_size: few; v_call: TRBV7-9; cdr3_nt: TGTGCCAGCAGCAAGCAGCGTGAAGCTTTCTTT; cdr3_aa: CASSKQREAFF
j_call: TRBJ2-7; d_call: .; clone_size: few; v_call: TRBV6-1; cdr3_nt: TGTGCCAGCAATGGACTTATCTACGAGCAGTACTTC; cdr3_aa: CASNGLIYEQYF
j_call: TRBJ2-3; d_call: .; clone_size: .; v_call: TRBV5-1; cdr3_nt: TGCGCCAGCCAAACCACGTCACGGATTAGCACAGATACGCAGTATTTT; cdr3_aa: CASQTTSRISTDTQYF
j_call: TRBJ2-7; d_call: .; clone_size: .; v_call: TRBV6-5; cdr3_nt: TGTGCCAGCCGTCGCAGCGCGACCTACGAGCAGTACTTC; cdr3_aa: CASRRSATYEQYF
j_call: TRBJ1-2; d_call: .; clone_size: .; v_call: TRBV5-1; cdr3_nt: TGCGCCAGCAGCACCTTACAGGGCCCAGGGGTCTACACCTTC; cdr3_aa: CASSTLQGPGVYTF
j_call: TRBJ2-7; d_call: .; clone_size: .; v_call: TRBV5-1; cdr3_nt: TGCGCCAGCAGCACTTCCTACGAGCAGTACTTC; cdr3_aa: CASSTSYEQYF
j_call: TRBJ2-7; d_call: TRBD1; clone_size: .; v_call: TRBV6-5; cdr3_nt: TGTGCCAGCAGTATCGGACAGGGTTCCTACGAGCAGTACTTC; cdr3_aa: CASSIGQGSYEQYF
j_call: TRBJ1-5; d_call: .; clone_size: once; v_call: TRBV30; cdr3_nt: TGTGCCTGGAGTGTATCTAGGGACCAGCCCCAGCATTTT; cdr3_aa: CAWSVSRDQPQHF
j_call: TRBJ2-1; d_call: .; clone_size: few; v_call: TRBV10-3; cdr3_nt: TGTGCCAGTGGAGTGGGGAGCTCCTACAATGAGCAGTTCTTC; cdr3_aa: CASGVGSSYNEQFF
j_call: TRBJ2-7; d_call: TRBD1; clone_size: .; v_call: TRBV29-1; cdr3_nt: TGCAGCGTCGGAAGGGGACAGGATGTCTACGAGCAGTACTTC; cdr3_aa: CSVGRGQDVYEQYF
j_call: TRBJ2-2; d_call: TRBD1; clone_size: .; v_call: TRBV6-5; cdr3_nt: TGTGCCAGCAGTACAGGGGGCCTGAACACCGGGGAGCTGTTTTTT; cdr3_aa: CASSTGGLNTGELFF
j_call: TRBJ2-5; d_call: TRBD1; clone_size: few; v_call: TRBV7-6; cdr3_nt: TGTGCCAGCAGCTTGGGTCAGGGGGCGAGGGGGACCCAGTACTTC; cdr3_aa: CASSLGQGARGTQYF
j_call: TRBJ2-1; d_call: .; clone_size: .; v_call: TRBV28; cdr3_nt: TGTGCCAGCAGTACCGGGAGATACAATGAGCAGTTCTTC; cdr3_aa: CASSTGRYNEQFF
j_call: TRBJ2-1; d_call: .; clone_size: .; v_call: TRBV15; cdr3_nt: TGTGCCACCAGCCCAAGCACGGGGCGTCGATACAATGAGCAGTTCTTC; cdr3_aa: CATSPSTGRRYNEQFF